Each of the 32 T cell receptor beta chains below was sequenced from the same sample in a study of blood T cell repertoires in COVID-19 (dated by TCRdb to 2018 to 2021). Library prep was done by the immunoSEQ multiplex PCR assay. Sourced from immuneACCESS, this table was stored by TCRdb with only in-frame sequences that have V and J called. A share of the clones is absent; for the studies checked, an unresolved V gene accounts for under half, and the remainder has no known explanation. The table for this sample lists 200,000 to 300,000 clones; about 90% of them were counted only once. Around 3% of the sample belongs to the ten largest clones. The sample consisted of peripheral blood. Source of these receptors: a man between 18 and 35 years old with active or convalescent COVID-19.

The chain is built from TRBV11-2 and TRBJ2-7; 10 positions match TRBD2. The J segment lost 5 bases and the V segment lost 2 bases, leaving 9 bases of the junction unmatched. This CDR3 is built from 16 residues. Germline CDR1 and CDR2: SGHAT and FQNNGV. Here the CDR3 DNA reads TGTGCCAGCAGCTTACCTACACTAGCGGGAAAGGACGAGCAGTACTTC. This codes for CASSLPTLAGKDEQYF.

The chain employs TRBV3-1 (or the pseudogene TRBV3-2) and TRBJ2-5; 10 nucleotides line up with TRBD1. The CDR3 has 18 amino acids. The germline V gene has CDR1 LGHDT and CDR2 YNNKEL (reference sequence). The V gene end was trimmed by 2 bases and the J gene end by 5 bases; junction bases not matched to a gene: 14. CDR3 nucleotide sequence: TGTGCCAGCAGCCAAAGCTCCCGACAGGGGGCCGAGGGTGAGACCCAGTACTTC. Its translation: CASSQSSRQGAEGETQYF.

In DNA form, the CDR3 reads TGCGCCAGCAGACCCATCCCGGGACAGGATGGCGAAAAACTGTTTTTT. Protein sequence: CASRPIPGQDGEKLFF. This chain joins TRBV5-1 and TRBJ1-4, with TRBD1 matching over 8 bases. Germline lookup yields CDR1 SGHRS and CDR2 YFSETQ. The CDR3 loop spans 16 amino acids. The junction had 14 bases not matched to a gene; V was cut back by 5 bases and J by 8 bases.

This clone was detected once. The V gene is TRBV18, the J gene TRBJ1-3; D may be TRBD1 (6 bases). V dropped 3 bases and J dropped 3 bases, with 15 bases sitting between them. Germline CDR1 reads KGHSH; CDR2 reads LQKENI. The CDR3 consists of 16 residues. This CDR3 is CASSPLTGNRGNTIYF. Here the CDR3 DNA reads TGTGCCAGCTCACCTCTTACAGGGAATCGTGGAAACACCATATATTTT.

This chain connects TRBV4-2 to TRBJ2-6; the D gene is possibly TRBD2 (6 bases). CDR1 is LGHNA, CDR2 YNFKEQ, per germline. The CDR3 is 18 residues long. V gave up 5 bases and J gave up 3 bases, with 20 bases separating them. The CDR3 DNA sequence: TGTGCCAGCAGCGGCGGGACCCCGATGTTAAGTGGGGCCAACGTCCTGACTTTC. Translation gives CASSGGTPMLSGANVLTF.

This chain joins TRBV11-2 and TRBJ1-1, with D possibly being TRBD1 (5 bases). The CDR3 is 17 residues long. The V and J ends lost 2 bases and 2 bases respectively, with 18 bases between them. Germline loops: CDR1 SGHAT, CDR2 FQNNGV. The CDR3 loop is CASSLSWGPGKNTEAFF. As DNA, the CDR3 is TGTGCCAGCAGCTTATCGTGGGGCCCAGGGAAAAACACTGAAGCTTTCTTT.

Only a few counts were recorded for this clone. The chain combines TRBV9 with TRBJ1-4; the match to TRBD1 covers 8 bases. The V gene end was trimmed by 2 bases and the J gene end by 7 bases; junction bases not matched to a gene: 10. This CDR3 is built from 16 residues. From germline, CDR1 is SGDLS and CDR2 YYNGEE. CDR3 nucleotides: TGTGCCAGCAGCGTCCTGCCCGGGACAGGTGGTGAAAAACTGTTTTTT. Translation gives CASSVLPGTGGEKLFF.

CDR3 nucleotide sequence: TGTGCCAGCAGGGGGCCGGGACTAGCGAGAGACGATACGCAGTATTTT. Translation gives CASRGPGLARDDTQYF. The V and J genes are TRBV7-9 and TRBJ2-3; TRBD2 aligns across 10 bases. The CDR3 is 16 amino acids. Germline assignment: CDR1 SEHNR and CDR2 FQNEAQ (reference sequence). V lost 6 bases, J lost 6 bases, and 12 bases stayed unmatched.

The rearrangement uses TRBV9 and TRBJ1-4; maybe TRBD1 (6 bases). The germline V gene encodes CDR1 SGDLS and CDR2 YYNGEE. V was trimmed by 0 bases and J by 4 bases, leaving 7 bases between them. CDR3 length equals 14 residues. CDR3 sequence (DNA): TGTGCCAGCAGCGTAGCAGGGGATAATGAAAAACTGTTTTTT. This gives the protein CASSVAGDNEKLFF.

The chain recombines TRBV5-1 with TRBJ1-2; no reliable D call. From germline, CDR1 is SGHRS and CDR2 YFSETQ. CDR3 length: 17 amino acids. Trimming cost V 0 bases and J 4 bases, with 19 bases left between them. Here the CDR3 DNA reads TGCGCCAGCAGCTTGGCCCCCCTGACACGGTCCTCCTATGGCTACACCTTC. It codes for CASSLAPLTRSSYGYTF.

The CDR3 loop reads CASSWGRTSGADTQYF. CDR3 nucleotide sequence: TGTGCCAGCAGCTGGGGAAGGACTAGCGGGGCAGATACGCAGTATTTT. The chain uses TRBV11-2 and TRBJ2-3, with 12 bases fitting TRBD2. Germline trimming cut 4 bases from V and 4 bases from J; bases unmatched to any gene: 6. The CDR3 has 16 amino acids. Germline V gene sequence: CDR1 SGHAT, CDR2 FQNNGV.

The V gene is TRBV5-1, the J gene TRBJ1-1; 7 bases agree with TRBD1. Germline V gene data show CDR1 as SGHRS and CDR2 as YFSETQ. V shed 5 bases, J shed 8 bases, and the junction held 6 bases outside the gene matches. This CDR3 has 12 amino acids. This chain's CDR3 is CASRGGTAEAFF. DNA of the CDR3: TGCGCCAGCAGAGGTGGGACAGCCGAAGCTTTCTTT. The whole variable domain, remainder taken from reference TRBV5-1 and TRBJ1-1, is KAGVTQTPRYLIKTRGQQVTLSCSPISGHRSVSWYQQTPGQGLQFLFEYFSETQRNKGNFPGRFSGRQFSNSRSEMNVSTLELGDSALYLCASRGGTAEAFFGQGTRLTVV.

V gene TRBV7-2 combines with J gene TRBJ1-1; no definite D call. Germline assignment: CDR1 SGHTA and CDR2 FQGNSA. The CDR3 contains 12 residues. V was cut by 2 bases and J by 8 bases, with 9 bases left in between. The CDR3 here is CASSLIKREAFF. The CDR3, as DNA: TGTGCCAGCAGCTTAATTAAGCGAGAAGCTTTCTTT.

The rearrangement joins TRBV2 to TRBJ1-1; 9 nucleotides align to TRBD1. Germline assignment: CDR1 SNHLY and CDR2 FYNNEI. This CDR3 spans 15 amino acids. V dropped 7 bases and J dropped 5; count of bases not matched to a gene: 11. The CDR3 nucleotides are TGTGCCAGCATAACCCGACAGGGGGATTTGACTGAAGCTTTCTTT. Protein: CASITRQGDLTEAFF.

The CDR3 DNA follows: TGTGCCAGCAGCCAAGCATCAGGGGGCCCCACAGATACGCAGTATTTT. It translates to CASSQASGGPTDTQYF. This chain uses TRBV3-1 (or the pseudogene TRBV3-2) with TRBJ2-3; 8 positions agree with TRBD1. CDR3 length equals 16 residues. Trimming at V came to 1 base and at J to 2 bases, leaving 5 bases not matched to a gene. Germline assignment: CDR1 LGHDT and CDR2 YNNKEL (reference sequence).

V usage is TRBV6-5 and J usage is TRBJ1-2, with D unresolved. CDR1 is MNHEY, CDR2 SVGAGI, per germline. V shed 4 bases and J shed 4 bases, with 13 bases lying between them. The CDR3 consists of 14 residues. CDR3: CASSSSPRSYGYTF. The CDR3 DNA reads TGTGCCAGCAGTTCTTCACCCCGGAGCTATGGCTACACCTTC.

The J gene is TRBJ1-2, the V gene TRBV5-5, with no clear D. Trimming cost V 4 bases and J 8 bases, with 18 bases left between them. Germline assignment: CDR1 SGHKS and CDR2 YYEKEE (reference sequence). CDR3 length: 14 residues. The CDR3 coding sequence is TGTGCCAGCAGCCCCATAGTCAGCAACGGGGGCTACACCTTC. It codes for CASSPIVSNGGYTF.

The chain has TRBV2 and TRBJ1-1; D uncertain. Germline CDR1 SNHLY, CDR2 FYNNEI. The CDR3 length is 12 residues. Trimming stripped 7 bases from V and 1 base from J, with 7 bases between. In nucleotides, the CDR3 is TGTGCCAGCACCCTATCGAACACTGAAGCTTTCTTT. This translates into CASTLSNTEAFF. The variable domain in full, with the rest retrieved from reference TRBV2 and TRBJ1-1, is EPEVTQTPSHQVTQMGQEVILRCVPISNHLYFYWYRQILGQKVEFLVSFYNNEISEKSEIFDDQFSVERPDGSNFTLKIRSTKLEDSAMYFCASTLSNTEAFFGQGTRLTVV.

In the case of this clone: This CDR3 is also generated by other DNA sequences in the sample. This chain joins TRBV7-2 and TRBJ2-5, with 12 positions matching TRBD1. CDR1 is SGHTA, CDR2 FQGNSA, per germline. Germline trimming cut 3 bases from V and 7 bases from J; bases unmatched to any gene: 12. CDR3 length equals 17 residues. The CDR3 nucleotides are TGTGCCAGCAGCTTGGCTAGGGTTGGGACAGGGGGCGGGACCCAGTACTTC. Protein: CASSLARVGTGGGTQYF.

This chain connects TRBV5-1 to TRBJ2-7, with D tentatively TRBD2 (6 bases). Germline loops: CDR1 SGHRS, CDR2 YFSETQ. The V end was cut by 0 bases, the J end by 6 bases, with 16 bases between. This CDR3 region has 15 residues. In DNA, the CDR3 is TGCGCCAGCAGCTTGGCCGGAGGGTATAGGGTCGAGCAGTACTTC. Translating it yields CASSLAGGYRVEQYF.

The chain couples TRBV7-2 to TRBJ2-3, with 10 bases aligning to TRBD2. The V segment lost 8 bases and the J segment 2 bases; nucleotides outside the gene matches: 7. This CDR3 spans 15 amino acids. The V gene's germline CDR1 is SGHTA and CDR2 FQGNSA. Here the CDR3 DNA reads TGTGCCAGCCAGGGAGCGGGGGGGCCCACAGATACGCAGTATTTT. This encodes CASQGAGGPTDTQYF.

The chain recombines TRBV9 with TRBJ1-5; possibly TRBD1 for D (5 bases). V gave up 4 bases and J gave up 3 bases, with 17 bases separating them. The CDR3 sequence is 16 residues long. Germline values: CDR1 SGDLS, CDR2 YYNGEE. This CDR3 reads CASSPGAGPFNQPQHF. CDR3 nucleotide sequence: TGTGCCAGCAGCCCTGGGGCAGGGCCTTTCAATCAGCCCCAGCATTTT.

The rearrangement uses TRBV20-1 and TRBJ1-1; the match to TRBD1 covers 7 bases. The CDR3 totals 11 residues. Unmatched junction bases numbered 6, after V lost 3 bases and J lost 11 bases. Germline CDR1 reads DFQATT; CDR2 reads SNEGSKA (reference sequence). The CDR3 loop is CSASPGQRAFF. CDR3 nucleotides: TGCAGTGCTAGCCCGGGACAGAGGGCTTTCTTT.

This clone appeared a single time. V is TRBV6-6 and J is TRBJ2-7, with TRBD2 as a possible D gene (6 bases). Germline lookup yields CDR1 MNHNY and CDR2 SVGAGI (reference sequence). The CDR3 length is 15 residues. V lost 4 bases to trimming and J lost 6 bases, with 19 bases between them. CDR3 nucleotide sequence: TGTGCCAGCAGTTCCCACTTGGGACTGAAAATCGAGCAGTACTTC. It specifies CASSSHLGLKIEQYF.

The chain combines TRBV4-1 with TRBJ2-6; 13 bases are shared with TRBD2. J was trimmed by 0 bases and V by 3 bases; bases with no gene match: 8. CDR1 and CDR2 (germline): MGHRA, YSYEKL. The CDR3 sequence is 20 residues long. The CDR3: CASSQGGLAGSSSGANVLTF. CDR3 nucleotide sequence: TGCGCCAGCAGCCAGGGGGGACTAGCGGGGTCCTCCTCTGGGGCCAACGTCCTGACTTTC.

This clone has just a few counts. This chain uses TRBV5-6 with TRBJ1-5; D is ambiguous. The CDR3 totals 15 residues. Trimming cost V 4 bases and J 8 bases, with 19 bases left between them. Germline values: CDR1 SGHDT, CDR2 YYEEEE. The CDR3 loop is CASSLAAGIVEPQHF. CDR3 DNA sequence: TGTGCCAGCAGCCTGGCGGCCGGGATTGTTGAGCCCCAGCATTTT.

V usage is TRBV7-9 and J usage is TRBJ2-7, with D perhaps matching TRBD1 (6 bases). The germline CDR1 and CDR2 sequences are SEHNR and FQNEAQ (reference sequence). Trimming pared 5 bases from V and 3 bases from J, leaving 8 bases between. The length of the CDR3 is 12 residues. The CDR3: CASSQDSYEQYF. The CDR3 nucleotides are TGTGCCAGCAGCCAGGACAGCTACGAGCAGTACTTC.

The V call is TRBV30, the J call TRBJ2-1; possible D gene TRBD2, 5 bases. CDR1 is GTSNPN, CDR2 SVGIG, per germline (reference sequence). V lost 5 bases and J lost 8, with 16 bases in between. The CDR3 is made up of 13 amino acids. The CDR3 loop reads CAWSLRRVDEQFF. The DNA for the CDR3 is TGTGCCTGGTCCCTAAGGCGGGTCGATGAGCAGTTCTTC.

The DNA for the CDR3 is TGTGCCAGCAGTGACCACTCCTACAATGAGCAGTTCTTC. Translating gives CASSDHSYNEQFF. The rearrangement joins TRBV6-1 to TRBJ2-1; no firm D call. CDR1 is MNHNS, CDR2 SASEGT, per germline. The CDR3 length is 13 residues. The V end was cut by 3 bases, the J end by 0 bases, with 3 bases between.

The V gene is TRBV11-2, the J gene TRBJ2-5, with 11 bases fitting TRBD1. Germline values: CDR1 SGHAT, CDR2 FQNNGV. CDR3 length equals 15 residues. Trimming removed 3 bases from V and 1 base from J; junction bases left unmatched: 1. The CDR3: CASSFGTGGQETQYF. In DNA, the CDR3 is TGTGCCAGCAGCTTCGGGACAGGGGGCCAAGAGACCCAGTACTTC.

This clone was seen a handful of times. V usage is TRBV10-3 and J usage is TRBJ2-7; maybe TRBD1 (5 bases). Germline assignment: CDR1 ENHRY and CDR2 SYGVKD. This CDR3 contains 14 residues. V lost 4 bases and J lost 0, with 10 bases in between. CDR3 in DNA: TGTGCCATCAGTGGAGCCAGGGCCTCCTACGAGCAGTACTTC. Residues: CAISGARASYEQYF.

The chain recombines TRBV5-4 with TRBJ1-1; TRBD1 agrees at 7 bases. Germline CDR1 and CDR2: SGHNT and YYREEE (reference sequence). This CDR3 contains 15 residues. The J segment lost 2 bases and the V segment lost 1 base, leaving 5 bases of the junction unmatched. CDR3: CASSLTNRGNTEAFF. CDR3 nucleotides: TGTGCCAGCAGCTTGACGAACAGGGGAAACACTGAAGCTTTCTTT.